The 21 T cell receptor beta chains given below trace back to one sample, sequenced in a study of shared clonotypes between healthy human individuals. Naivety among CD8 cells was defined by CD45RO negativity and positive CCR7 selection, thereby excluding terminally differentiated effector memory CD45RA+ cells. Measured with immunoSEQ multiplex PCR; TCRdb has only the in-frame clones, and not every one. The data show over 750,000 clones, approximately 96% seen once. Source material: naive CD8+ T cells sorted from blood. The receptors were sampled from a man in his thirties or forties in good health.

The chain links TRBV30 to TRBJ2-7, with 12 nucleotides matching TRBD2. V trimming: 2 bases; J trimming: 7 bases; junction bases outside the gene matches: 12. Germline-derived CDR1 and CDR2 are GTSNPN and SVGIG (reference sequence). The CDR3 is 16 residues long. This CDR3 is CAWSKPRGTSGWEQYF. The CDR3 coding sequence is TGTGCCTGGAGTAAACCCCGGGGGACTAGCGGGTGGGAGCAGTACTTC.

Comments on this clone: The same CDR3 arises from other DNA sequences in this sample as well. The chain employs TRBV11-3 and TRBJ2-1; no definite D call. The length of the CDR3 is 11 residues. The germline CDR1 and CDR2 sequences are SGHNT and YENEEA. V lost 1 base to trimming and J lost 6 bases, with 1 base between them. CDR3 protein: CASSLGNEQFF. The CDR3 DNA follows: TGTGCCAGCAGCTTAGGCAATGAGCAGTTCTTC.

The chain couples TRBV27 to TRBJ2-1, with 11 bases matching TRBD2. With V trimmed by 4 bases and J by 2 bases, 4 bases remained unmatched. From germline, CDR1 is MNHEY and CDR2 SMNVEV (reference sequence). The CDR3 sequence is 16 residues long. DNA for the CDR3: TGTGCCAGCAGTTCGGGACTAGCGGTTACCTACAATGAGCAGTTCTTC. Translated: CASSSGLAVTYNEQFF.

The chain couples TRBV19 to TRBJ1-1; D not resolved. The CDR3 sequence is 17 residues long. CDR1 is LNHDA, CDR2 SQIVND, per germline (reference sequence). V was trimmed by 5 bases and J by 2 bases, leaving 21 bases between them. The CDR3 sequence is CASSGTMPGLVNTEAFF. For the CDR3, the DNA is TGTGCCAGTAGTGGAACGATGCCAGGATTGGTTAACACTGAAGCTTTCTTT.

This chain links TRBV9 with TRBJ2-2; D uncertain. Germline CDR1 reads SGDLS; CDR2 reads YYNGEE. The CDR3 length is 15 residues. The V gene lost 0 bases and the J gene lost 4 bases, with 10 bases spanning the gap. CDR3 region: CASSVGGSTTGELFF. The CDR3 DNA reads TGTGCCAGCAGCGTAGGTGGGTCCACCACCGGGGAGCTGTTTTTT.

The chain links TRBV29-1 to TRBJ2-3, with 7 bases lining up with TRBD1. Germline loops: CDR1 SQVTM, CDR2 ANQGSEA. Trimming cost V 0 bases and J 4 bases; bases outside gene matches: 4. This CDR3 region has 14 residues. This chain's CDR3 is CSVEDQGEADTQYF. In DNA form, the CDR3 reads TGCAGCGTTGAAGACCAGGGGGAAGCAGATACGCAGTATTTT.

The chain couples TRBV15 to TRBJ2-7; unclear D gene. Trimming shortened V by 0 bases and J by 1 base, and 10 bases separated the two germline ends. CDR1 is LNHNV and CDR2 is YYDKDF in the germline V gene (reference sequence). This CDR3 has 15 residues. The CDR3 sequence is CATSRDLASSYEQYF. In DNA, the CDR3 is TGTGCCACCAGCAGAGATCTCGCCTCGTCCTACGAGCAGTACTTC.

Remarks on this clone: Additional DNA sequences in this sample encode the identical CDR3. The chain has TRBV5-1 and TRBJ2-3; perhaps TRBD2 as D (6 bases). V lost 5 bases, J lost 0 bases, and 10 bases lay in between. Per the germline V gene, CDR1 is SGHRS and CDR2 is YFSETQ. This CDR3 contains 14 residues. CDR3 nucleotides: TGCGCCAGCAGTCTACGGGGGAGCACAGATACGCAGTATTTT. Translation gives CASSLRGSTDTQYF. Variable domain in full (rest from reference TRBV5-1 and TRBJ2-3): KAGVTQTPRYLIKTRGQQVTLSCSPISGHRSVSWYQQTPGQGLQFLFEYFSETQRNKGNFPGRFSGRQFSNSRSEMNVSTLELGDSALYLCASSLRGSTDTQYFGPGTRLTVL.

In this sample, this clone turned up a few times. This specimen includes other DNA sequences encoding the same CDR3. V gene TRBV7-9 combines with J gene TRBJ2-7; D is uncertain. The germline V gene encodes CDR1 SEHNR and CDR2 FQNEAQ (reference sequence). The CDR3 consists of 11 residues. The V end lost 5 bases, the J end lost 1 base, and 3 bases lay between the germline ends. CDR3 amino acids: CASSPSYEQYF. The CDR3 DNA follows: TGTGCCAGCAGCCCTTCCTACGAGCAGTACTTC. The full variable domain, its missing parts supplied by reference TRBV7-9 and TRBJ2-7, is DTGVSQNPRHKITKRGQNVTFRCDPISEHNRLYWYRQTLGQGPEFLTYFQNEAQLEKSRLLSDRFSAERPKGSFSTLEIQRTEQGDSAMYLCASSPSYEQYFGPGTRLTVT.

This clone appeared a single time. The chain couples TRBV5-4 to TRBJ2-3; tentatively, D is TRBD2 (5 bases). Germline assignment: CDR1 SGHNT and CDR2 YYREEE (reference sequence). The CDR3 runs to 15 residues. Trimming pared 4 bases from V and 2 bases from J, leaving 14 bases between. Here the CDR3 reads CASSMLADYTDTQYF. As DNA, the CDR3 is TGTGCCAGCAGCATGCTAGCTGACTACACAGATACGCAGTATTTT.

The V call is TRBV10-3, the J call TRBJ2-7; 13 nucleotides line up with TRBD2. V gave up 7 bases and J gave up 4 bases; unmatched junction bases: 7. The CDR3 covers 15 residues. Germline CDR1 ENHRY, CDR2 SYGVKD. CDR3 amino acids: CAITPTSGREYEQYF. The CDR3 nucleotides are TGTGCCATCACCCCAACTAGCGGGAGGGAGTACGAGCAGTACTTC.

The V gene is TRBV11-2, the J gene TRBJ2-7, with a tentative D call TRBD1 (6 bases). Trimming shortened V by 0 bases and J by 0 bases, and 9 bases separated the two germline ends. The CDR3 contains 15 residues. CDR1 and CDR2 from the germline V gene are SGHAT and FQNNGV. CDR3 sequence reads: CASSLEAGVSYEQYF. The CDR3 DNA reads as TGTGCCAGCAGCTTAGAGGCAGGGGTCTCCTACGAGCAGTACTTC.

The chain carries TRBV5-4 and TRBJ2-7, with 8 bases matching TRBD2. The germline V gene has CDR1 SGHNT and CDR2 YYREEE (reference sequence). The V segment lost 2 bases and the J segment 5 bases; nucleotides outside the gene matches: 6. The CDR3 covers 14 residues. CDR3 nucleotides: TGTGCCAGCAGCTTAGCGGGAGACGGAAACGAGCAGTACTTC. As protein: CASSLAGDGNEQYF.

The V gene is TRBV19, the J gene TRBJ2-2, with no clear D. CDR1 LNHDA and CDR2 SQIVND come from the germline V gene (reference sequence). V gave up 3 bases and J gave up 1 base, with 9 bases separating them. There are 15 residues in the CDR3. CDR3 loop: CASSIGRENTGELFF. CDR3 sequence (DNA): TGTGCCAGTAGTATTGGCAGAGAGAACACCGGGGAGCTGTTTTTT. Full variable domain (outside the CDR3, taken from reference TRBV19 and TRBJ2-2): DGGITQSPKYLFRKEGQNVTLSCEQNLNHDAMYWYRQDPGQGLRLIYYSQIVNDFQKGDIAEGYSVSREKKESFPLTVTSAQKNPTAFYLCASSIGRENTGELFFGEGSRLTVL.

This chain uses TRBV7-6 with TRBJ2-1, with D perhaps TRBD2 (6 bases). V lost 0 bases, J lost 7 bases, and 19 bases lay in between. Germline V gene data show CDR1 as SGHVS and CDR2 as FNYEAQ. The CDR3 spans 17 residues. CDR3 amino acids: CASSLAFLGDRENEQFF. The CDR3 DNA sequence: TGTGCCAGCAGCTTAGCGTTCCTCGGGGATCGGGAGAATGAGCAGTTCTTC.

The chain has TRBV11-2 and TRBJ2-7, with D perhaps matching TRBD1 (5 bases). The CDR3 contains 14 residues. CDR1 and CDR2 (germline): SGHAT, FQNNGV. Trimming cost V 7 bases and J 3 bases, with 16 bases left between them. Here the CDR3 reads CASTEGRTFYEQYF. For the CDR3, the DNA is TGTGCCAGCACTGAAGGCCGGACATTCTACGAGCAGTACTTC.

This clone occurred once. The CDR3 is CASSSRDPPYNEQFF. Written as DNA, the CDR3 is TGTGCCAGCAGCTCCCGGGACCCGCCCTACAATGAGCAGTTCTTC. V and J are TRBV7-8 and TRBJ2-1; D may match TRBD1 or TRBD2 (5 bases each). The CDR3 extends over 15 amino acids. V was clipped by 4 bases and J by 2 bases, with 12 bases between them. The V gene's germline CDR1 is SGHVS and CDR2 FQNEAQ.

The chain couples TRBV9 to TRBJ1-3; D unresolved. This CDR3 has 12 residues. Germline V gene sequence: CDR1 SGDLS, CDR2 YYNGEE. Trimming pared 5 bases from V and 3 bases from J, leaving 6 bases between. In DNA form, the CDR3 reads TGTGCCAGCAGAGACGATGGAAACACCATATATTTT. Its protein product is CASRDDGNTIYF. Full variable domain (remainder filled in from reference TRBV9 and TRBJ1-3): DSGVTQTPKHLITATGQRVTLRCSPRSGDLSVYWYQQSLDQGLQFLIQYYNGEERAKGNILERFSAQQFPDLHSELNLSSLELGDSALYFCASRDDGNTIYFGEGSWLTVV.

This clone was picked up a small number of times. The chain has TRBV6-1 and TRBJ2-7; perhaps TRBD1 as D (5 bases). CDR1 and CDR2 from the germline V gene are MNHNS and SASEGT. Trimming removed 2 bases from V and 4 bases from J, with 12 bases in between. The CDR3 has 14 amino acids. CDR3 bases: TGTGCCAGCAGTGAATCATGGGGCCGGTACGAGCAGTACTTC. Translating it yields CASSESWGRYEQYF.

This CDR3 reads CASSSKGSNQPQHF. In DNA form, the CDR3 reads TGTGCCAGCAGCTCGAAGGGGTCCAATCAGCCCCAGCATTTT. V is TRBV7-9 and J is TRBJ1-5; D might be TRBD1 (5 bases). This CDR3 is 14 amino acids long. Per germline, CDR1 SEHNR and CDR2 FQNEAQ (reference sequence). V was shortened by 4 bases and J by 3 bases, with 10 bases between the two germline ends. Full variable domain (rest looked up from reference TRBV7-9 and TRBJ1-5): DTGVSQNPRHKITKRGQNVTFRCDPISEHNRLYWYRQTLGQGPEFLTYFQNEAQLEKSRLLSDRFSAERPKGSFSTLEIQRTEQGDSAMYLCASSSKGSNQPQHFGDGTRLSIL.

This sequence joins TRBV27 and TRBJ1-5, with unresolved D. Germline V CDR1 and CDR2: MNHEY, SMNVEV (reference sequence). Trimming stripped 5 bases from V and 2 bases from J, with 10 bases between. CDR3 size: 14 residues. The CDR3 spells CASSRPGRNQPQHF. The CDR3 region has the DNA TGTGCCAGCAGTCGACCCGGACGCAATCAGCCCCAGCATTTT.